These T cell receptor beta chains were read from a single sample in a study of control samples from healthy donors and cancer patients. Using immunoSEQ multiplex PCR, the repertoire was profiled, and TCRdb retains in-frame clones only, with some absent. The data contain 80,000 to 100,000 clones, about 79% of them seen just once; the ten biggest clones take up 10% to 13%. The sample consisted of blood. These receptors all come from a woman in her 30s in good health. Both conserved end residues are part of each CDR3. D genes are given only for firm matches. Size tells how often a clone was seen (once, few, many) or the class of an expanded clone, and some rows leave it out.

d_gene	v_gene	j_gene	abundance	CDR3nt	CDR3aa
.	TRBV19	TRBJ1-5	.	TGTGCCAGTAGGGCTGCCTGGGGGTATAGCAATCAGCCCCAGCATTTT	CASRAAWGYSNQPQHF
TRBD2	TRBV5-6	TRBJ2-1	few	TGTGCCAGCAGCTGGGGACTAGCGGGGGCGTACAATGAGCAGTTCTTC	CASSWGLAGAYNEQFF
.	TRBV7-6	TRBJ1-3	.	TGTGCCAGCAGCTTAGGTGTCGCGAACGCTGGAAACACCATATATTTT	CASSLGVANAGNTIYF
.	TRBV20-1	TRBJ2-1	.	TGCAGTGCTTTCAGGGGAAATGAGCAGTTCTTC	CSAFRGNEQFF
TRBD1	TRBV6-5	TRBJ2-7	.	TGTGCCAGCAGTTACTCGGGACAGGGGTCCTACGAGCAGTACTTC	CASSYSGQGSYEQYF
.	TRBV6-2/TRBV6-3	TRBJ1-1	.	TGTGCCAGCAGTAACAAGCACACTGAAGCTTTCTTT	CASSNKHTEAFF
TRBD1	TRBV3-1/TRBV3-2	TRBJ1-2	.	TGTGCCAGCCGGCAAAGACAGGGGAACTATGGCTACACCTTC	CASRQRQGNYGYTF
.	TRBV4-3	TRBJ1-6	.	TGCGCCAGCAGCCAATCCCTCAGAGGGGTAGGTTCACCCCTCCACTTT	CASSQSLRGVGSPLHF
.	TRBV5-8	TRBJ2-3	.	TGTGCCAGCAGCTTGACAGGTAGCACAGATACGCAGTATTTT	CASSLTGSTDTQYF
.	TRBV5-1	TRBJ1-4	.	TGCGCCAGCAGCTCGGGCGTCTCAACTAATGAAAAACTGTTTTTT	CASSSGVSTNEKLFF
.	TRBV12-3/TRBV12-4	TRBJ2-7	.	TGTGCCAGCAGGCAACAGGACCGCTACGAGCAGTACTTC	CASRQQDRYEQYF
.	TRBV18	TRBJ2-6	.	TGTGCCAGCTCACCAGTCACAGACTCTGGGGCCAACGTCCTGACTTTC	CASSPVTDSGANVLTF
TRBD1	TRBV2	TRBJ2-2	few	TGTGCCAGCAGTCCCTTCCGACAGGGACGGGTCACCGGGGAGCTGTTTTTT	CASSPFRQGRVTGELFF
.	TRBV7-9	TRBJ1-1	few	TGTGCCAGCAGCTTAGACTCCAACACTGAAGCTTTCTTT	CASSLDSNTEAFF
.	TRBV9	TRBJ1-4	.	TGTGCCAGCAGCGTAGGATTGTCACAGGTGGGGGAAAAACTGTTTTTT	CASSVGLSQVGEKLFF
.	TRBV7-2	TRBJ2-5	.	TGTGCCAGCAGCCCCCGGAGGGGTGGGGAGACCCAGTACTTC	CASSPRRGGETQYF
TRBD1	TRBV7-8	TRBJ1-1	.	TGTGCCAGCAGCTTAGCTGGGGGACAGGGAATTTTACGTAGAGCTTTCTTT	CASSLAGGQGILRRAFF
.	TRBV14	TRBJ2-3	.	TGTGCCAGCAACAAAATCGGTGGCACAGATACGCAGTATTTT	CASNKIGGTDTQYF
TRBD1	TRBV29-1	TRBJ1-2	.	TGCAGCGCGAACCGGGACAGGGAGTATGGCTACACCTTC	CSANRDREYGYTF
.	TRBV7-2	TRBJ1-2	.	TGTGCCAGCAGCCGAGACCACTATGGCTACACCTTC	CASSRDHYGYTF
.	TRBV4-1	TRBJ2-3	.	TGCGCCAGCAGCCAAGAATGGGGGGTGAGCACAGATACGCAGTATTTT	CASSQEWGVSTDTQYF
TRBD2	TRBV7-3	TRBJ2-5	.	TGTGCCAGCAGCTTACGAGCGGGGGGGCCAGAGACCCAGTACTTC	CASSLRAGGPETQYF
TRBD1	TRBV12-5	TRBJ2-7	.	TGTGCTAGTGGTTTGGTACTGGGACAGGGGTCCTACGAGCAGTACTTC	CASGLVLGQGSYEQYF
.	TRBV30	TRBJ2-7	.	TGTGCCTGGAGTCCGACAGGTTACGAGCAGTACTTC	CAWSPTGYEQYF
.	TRBV7-2	TRBJ2-2	.	TGTGCCAGCGGCGCCAACAGATTCACCGGGGAGCTGTTTTTT	CASGANRFTGELFF
.	TRBV19	TRBJ1-5	.	TGTGCCAGTAGTATTGGTTATCAGCCCCAGCATTTT	CASSIGYQPQHF
.	TRBV6-2/TRBV6-3	TRBJ2-6	.	TGTGCCAGCAGTTACTCGCTCCGGGACTCTGGGGCCAACGTCCTGACTTTC	CASSYSLRDSGANVLTF
.	TRBV11-2	TRBJ2-3	.	TGTGCCAGCAGCTCCCAGCGGGTTAGCACAGATACGCAGTATTTT	CASSSQRVSTDTQYF
.	TRBV10-3	TRBJ1-2	medium-sized	TGTGCCATCAGTCAGGGAAATGGGCCCTATGGCTACACCTTC	CAISQGNGPYGYTF
.	TRBV18	TRBJ1-4	few	TGTGCCAGCTCACCACCGGGGGAGGTTTCACTCCGAAAACTGTTTTTT	CASSPPGEVSLRKLFF
.	TRBV11-2	TRBJ2-3	.	TGTGCCAGCAGCTTAAACCGGGGCCCCACAGATACGCAGTATTTT	CASSLNRGPTDTQYF
.	TRBV30	TRBJ1-2	.	TGTGCCTGGAGGGGACAACCGGGTTCCGGCTACACCTTC	CAWRGQPGSGYTF
TRBD1	TRBV23-1	TRBJ1-5	.	TGCGCCAGCAGTCAATCGAAGAGAGGGACAGTTAGTTCCAATCAGCCCCAGCATTTT	CASSQSKRGTVSSNQPQHF
.	TRBV10-2	TRBJ1-2	few	TGCGCCAGCAGGGCCGCCGGGGGTAGGGCTAACTATGGCTACACCTTC	CASRAAGGRANYGYTF
TRBD1	TRBV6-6	TRBJ1-6	.	TGTGCCAGCAGTTACCCTACAGGGGGCTCTTCACCCCTCCACTTT	CASSYPTGGSSPLHF
.	TRBV27	TRBJ2-1	.	TGTGCCAGCAGTCAGGCCCTCGGAGCGCGGGCTGAGCAGTTCTTC	CASSQALGARAEQFF
TRBD1	TRBV9	TRBJ1-5	.	TGTGCCAGCAGCGACACAGGGGACAGCAATCAGCCCCAGCATTTT	CASSDTGDSNQPQHF
.	TRBV30	TRBJ2-5	.	TGTGCCTGGAGTGCCTCAAAACTCGTACAAGAGACCCAGTACTTC	CAWSASKLVQETQYF
.	TRBV7-9	TRBJ1-2	.	TGTGCCAGCACCACACTGACCTACAGAACCCTCTATGGCTACACCTTC	CASTTLTYRTLYGYTF
.	TRBV4-3	TRBJ1-2	.	TGCGCCAGCAGCCAAGATTTGGGGTATGGCTACACCTTC	CASSQDLGYGYTF
.	TRBV24-1	TRBJ1-2	.	TGTGCCACCAGTGATTCCGTTGGTGGCTACACCTTC	CATSDSVGGYTF
.	TRBV19	TRBJ1-2	once	TGTGCCAGTAATAAAGGGGAGGTCGCCTATGGCTACACCTTC	CASNKGEVAYGYTF
.	TRBV5-1	TRBJ1-5	.	TGCGCCAGCAGCTTGGCCGGCCAGGGCAATCAGCCCCAGCATTTT	CASSLAGQGNQPQHF
.	TRBV5-4	TRBJ2-7	few	TGTGCCAGCAGCTTCGGGCTTCCCTACGAGCAGTACTTC	CASSFGLPYEQYF
.	TRBV2	TRBJ2-2	few	TGTGCCATACAGAACCTGTTTCTCGGGGAGCTGTTTTTT	CAIQNLFLGELFF
TRBD2	TRBV7-2	TRBJ2-5	.	TGTGCCAGCAGTTCAATCGGGACTAGCGGGGAGACCCAGTACTTC	CASSSIGTSGETQYF
.	TRBV19	TRBJ2-3	once	TGTGCCAGTAGGAATCAGGGGACGGATACGCAGTATTTT	CASRNQGTDTQYF
TRBD1	TRBV3-1/TRBV3-2	TRBJ2-7	.	TGTGCCAGCAGGGAAACAGGGGGCCACGAGCAGTACTTC	CASRETGGHEQYF
.	TRBV6-2/TRBV6-3	TRBJ2-5	once	TGTGCCAGCAGTTACTCGGGGGAGACCCAGTACTTC	CASSYSGETQYF
TRBD1	TRBV10-2	TRBJ2-7	.	TGCGCCAGCAGGTCGGGACAGCTTTTCTACGAGCAGTACTTC	CASRSGQLFYEQYF
TRBD2	TRBV5-1	TRBJ2-5	.	TGCGCCAGCGACCCCGGTGGGGGGGTAGGAGAGACCCAGTACTTC	CASDPGGGVGETQYF
.	TRBV9	TRBJ1-1	once	TGTGCCAGCAGCGTTAGGTGGTCGCACACTGAAGCTTTCTTT	CASSVRWSHTEAFF
TRBD2	TRBV30	TRBJ2-1	.	TGTGCCTGGAGTGCGGGGGGTTACAATGAGCAGTTCTTC	CAWSAGGYNEQFF